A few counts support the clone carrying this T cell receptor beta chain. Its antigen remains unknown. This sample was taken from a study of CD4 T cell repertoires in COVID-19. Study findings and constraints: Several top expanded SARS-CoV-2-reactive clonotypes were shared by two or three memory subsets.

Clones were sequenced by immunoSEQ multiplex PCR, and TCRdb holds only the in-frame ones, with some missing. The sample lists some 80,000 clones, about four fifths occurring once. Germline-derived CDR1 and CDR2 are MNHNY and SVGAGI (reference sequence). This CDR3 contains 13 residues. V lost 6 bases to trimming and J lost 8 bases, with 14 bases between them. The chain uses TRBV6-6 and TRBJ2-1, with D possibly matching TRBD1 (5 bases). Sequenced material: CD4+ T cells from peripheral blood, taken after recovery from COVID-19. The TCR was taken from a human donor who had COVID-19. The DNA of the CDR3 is TGTGCCAGCAGCTTCTCTAGGGGCTATGAGCAGTTCTTC. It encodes CASSFSRGYEQFF.